Given below is one T cell receptor (beta chain) in context. Its antigen remains unidentified. V was cut by 4 bases and J by 4 bases, with 15 bases left in between. Germline V CDR1 and CDR2: SGHRS, YFSETQ. The CDR3 has 15 amino acids. Both 60 Vbeta primers and 13 Jbeta primers went into the PCR. Measured with immunoSEQ multiplex PCR; TCRdb has only the in-frame clones, and not every one. This sample yields approximately 33,000 clones, of which around 49% are seen a single time; 6.2% belongs to the top ten. These data are taken from a study of cytomegalovirus exposure and HLA in healthy donors. Whole-study context: There were around 100 million unique TCR beta sequences, drawn from about 179 million T cells, in an earlier analysis. Overall study results and limits: More clonal expansion characterized HLA-associated TCR beta chains than equally common others in a later analysis. Reportedly, cytomegalovirus status was diagnosed with high sensitivity and specificity. TCR beta V segments were, for the most part, productive about 90% or about 30% of the time in an earlier analysis.

The chain recombines TRBV5-1 with TRBJ2-1, with D possibly matching TRBD2 (7 bases). Sequenced: PBMCs. The sequence came from a woman aged 40 to 49 in good health and CMV-seropositive. In DNA, the CDR3 is TGCGCCAGCAGCGGGGGGGCCCCAGGATACAATGAGCAGTTCTTC. It encodes CASSGGAPGYNEQFF.